The 7 T cell receptor beta chains below were found in one sample sequenced in a study of spatial heterogeneity in lung cancer. Points from the study as a whole: One measure, the expanded intratumoral alpha and beta TCR count, tracked tumor mutation counts.

Their cognate antigens are unknown. TCRdb called the 5' RACE reads again in MiXCR, with one record for every CDR3 protein. The sample shows some 100,000 distinct CDR3 sequences, 4.4% of them seen only once. Time point of the sample: sample taken at primary tumor resection. The source material was lung tumor tissue, sampled at surgery. These receptors were taken from a male donor with early-stage non-small cell lung cancer.

V usage is TRBV7-9 and J usage is TRBJ2-5; D call uncertain. CDR3 length: 15 residues. V was pared by 5 bases and J by 2 bases, with 15 bases between. CDR1 is SEHNR and CDR2 is FQNEAQ in the germline V gene (reference sequence). In DNA, the CDR3 is TGTGCCAGCAGCGTTACGCTTATCGGGCAAGAGACCCAGTACTTC. Translated, it gives CASSVTLIGQETQYF.

This clonotype showed up just a few times. The chain employs TRBV20-1 and TRBJ2-2; D gene ambiguous. The CDR3 spans 14 residues. V lost 0 bases, J lost 6 bases, and 11 bases lay in between. Germline V gives CDR1 DFQATT, CDR2 SNEGSKA (reference sequence). DNA of the CDR3: TGCAGTGCTAGAGAATCCGGCCCCTCCGGGGAGCTGTTTTTT. Protein product: CSARESGPSGELFF.

This clonotype has a count of ten or more. This rearrangement joins TRBV6-1 to TRBJ1-1; D ambiguous. V was cut by 3 bases and J by 4 bases, with 15 bases left in between. The CDR3 spans 15 residues. Germline lookup yields CDR1 MNHNS and CDR2 SASEGT. The CDR3 reads CASSDGSAGRTEAFF. Here the CDR3 DNA reads TGTGCCAGCAGTGATGGTTCGGCAGGCCGCACTGAAGCTTTCTTT.

The sample holds many counts of this clonotype. The chain is built from TRBV3-1 and TRBJ2-1; 9 nucleotides agree with TRBD2. CDR3 length: 15 amino acids. The germline V gene has CDR1 LGHDT and CDR2 YNNKEL (reference sequence). V was pared by 3 bases and J by 3 bases, with 3 bases of the junction left unmatched. The CDR3 bases are TGTGCCAGCAGCCAGGAAGCGGGAGGCTACAATGAGCAGTTCTTC. This sequence encodes CASSQEAGGYNEQFF.

There are a few counts of this clonotype. The genes are TRBV5-1 and TRBJ1-3; 8 bases map to TRBD1. The J segment lost 9 bases and the V segment lost 4 bases, leaving 6 bases of the junction unmatched. The CDR3 extends over 13 amino acids. From germline, CDR1 is SGHRS and CDR2 YFSETQ. CDR3 DNA sequence: TGCGCCAGCAGCATACAGGGGGTTGGCACCATATATTTT. Protein sequence: CASSIQGVGTIYF.

This clonotype was recorded at least ten times. V gene TRBV2 combines with J gene TRBJ2-7; possible D gene TRBD2, 6 bases. CDR1 is SNHLY and CDR2 is FYNNEI in the germline V gene. The CDR3 has 14 amino acids. The V gene lost 6 bases and the J gene lost 4 bases, with 16 bases spanning the gap. The CDR3 nucleotides read TGTGCCAGCAGACCGGGACTGGCGGGGTACGAGCAGTACTTC. Translated: CASRPGLAGYEQYF.

At least ten counts were recorded for this clonotype. The V gene is TRBV6-2 or TRBV6-3, the J gene TRBJ2-1; 7 bases fit TRBD2. Germline CDR1 and CDR2: MNHEY and SVGEGT. The CDR3 is 16 residues long. Trimming took 2 bases from V and 0 from J; bases not matched to a gene: 4. The CDR3 loop is CASSYLGGSSYNEQFF. The CDR3 bases are TGTGCCAGCAGTTACCTGGGAGGGAGCTCCTACAATGAGCAGTTCTTC.